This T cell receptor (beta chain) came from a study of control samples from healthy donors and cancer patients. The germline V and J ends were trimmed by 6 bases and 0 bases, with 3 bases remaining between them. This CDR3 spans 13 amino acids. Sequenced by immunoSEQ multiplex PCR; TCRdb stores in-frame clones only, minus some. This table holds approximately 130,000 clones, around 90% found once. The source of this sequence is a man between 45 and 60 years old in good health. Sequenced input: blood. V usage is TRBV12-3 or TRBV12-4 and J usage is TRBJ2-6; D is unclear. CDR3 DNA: TGTGCCAGCAGCTACTCTGGGGCCAACGTCCTGACTTTC. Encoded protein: CASSYSGANVLTF.